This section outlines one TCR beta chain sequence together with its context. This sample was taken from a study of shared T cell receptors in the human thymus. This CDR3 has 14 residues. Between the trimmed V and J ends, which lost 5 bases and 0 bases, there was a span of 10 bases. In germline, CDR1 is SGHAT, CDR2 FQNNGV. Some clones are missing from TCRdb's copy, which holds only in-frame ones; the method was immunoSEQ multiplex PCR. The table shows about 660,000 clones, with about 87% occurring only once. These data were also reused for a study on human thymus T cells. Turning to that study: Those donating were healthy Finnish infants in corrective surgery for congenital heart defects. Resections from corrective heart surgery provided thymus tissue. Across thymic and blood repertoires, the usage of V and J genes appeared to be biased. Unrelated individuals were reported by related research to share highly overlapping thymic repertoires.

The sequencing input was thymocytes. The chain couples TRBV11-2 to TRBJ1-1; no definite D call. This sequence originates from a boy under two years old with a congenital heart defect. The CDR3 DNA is TGTGCCAGCAGCCAAGGGAGGTTGAACACTGAAGCTTTCTTT. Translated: CASSQGRLNTEAFF. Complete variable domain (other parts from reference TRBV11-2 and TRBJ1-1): EAGVAQSPRYKIIEKRQSVAFWCNPISGHATLYWYQQILGQGPKLLIQFQNNGVVDDSQLPKDRFSAERLKGVDSTLKIQPAKLEDSAVYLCASSQGRLNTEAFFGQGTRLTVV.